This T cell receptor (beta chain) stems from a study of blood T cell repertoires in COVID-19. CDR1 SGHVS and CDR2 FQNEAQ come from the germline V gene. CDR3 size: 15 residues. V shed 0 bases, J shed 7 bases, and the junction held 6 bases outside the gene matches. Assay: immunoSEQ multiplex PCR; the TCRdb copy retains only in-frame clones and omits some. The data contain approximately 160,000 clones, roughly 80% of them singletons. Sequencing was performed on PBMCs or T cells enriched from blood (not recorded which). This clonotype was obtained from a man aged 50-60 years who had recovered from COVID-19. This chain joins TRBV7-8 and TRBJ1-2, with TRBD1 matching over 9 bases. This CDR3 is CASSLAGQGYGGYTF. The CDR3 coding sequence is TGTGCCAGCAGCTTAGCCGGACAGGGGTATGGTGGCTACACCTTC.